The clone carrying this T cell receptor beta chain occurred a few times. Antigen unknown. TCRdb called the 5' RACE reads again in MiXCR, with one record for every CDR3 protein. This sample has tens of thousands of distinct CDR3 sequences, with approximately 25% found just once. The data derive from a study of T-cell memory formation after mild COVID-19. Overall study findings and caveats: Confirmation was lacking for SARS-CoV-2 specificity of second-wave clones that peaked on day 37. Cross-reactive memory seemingly joined, as some responding clones were found in pre-infection memory.

V lost 4 bases and J 4 bases, leaving 12 bases between the germline ends. From germline, CDR1 is LGHNA and CDR2 YSLEER. This CDR3 contains 14 residues. The sequenced sample was PBMCs or a T cell subset sorted from them (not recorded which). The sequence came from a man aged 18 to 29 who had mild COVID-19 (a few samples of this study predate the infection). Cell type and time point are not known. The V gene is TRBV4-3, the J gene TRBJ2-3; a possible D gene is TRBD2 (7 bases). CDR3 DNA sequence: TGCGCCAGCAGCCGGGGGGGGCTGGCAGATACGCAGTATTTT. Translating gives CASSRGGLADTQYF.